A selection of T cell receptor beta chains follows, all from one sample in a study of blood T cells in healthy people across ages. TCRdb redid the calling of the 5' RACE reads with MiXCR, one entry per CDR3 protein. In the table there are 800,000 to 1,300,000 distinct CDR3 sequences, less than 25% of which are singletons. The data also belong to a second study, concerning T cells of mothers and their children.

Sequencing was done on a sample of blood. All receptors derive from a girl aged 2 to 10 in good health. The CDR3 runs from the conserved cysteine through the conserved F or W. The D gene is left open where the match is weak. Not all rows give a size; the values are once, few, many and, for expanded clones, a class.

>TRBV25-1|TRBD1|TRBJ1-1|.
CASQGGDTEAFF
TGTGCCAGTCAGGGGGGGGACACTGAAGCTTTCTTT
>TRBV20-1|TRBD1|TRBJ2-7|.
CSARKRTGAYEQYF
TGCAGTGCTAGAAAAAGGACAGGGGCCTACGAGCAGTACTTC
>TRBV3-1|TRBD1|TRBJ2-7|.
CASSYRGVDEQYF
TGTGCCAGCAGCTACAGGGGTGTGGACGAGCAGTACTTC
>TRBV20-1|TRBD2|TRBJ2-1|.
CSATKIPGLGSVEQFF
TGCAGTGCTACCAAGATCCCCGGACTAGGAAGCGTTGAGCAGTTCTTC
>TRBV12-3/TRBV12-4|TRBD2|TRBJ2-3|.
CASRVAGDPASTDTQYF
TGTGCCAGCAGGGTAGCGGGGGACCCTGCTAGCACAGATACGCAGTATTTT
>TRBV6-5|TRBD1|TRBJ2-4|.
CASRQQGEGKNIQYF
TGTGCCAGCAGACAACAGGGGGAAGGCAAAAACATTCAGTACTTC
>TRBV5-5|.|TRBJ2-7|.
CASSPWWSILFFYEQYF
TGTGCCAGCAGCCCCTGGTGGTCTATTCTTTTTTTCTACGAGCAGTACTTC
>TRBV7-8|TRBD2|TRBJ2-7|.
CASSLVAGEDPYEQYF
TGTGCCAGCAGCTTAGTAGCGGGAGAGGATCCCTACGAGCAGTACTTC
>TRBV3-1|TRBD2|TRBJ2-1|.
CAGSQKRGVFNEQFF
TGTGCCGGCAGCCAAAAGCGGGGGGTCTTCAATGAGCAGTTCTTC
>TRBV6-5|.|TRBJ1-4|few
CATSRGSREKLFF
TGTGCCACCTCCCGGGGTTCGAGAGAAAAACTGTTTTTT
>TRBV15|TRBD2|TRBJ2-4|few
CATSPRGTSGSDIQYF
TGTGCCACCAGCCCGCGAGGGACTAGCGGGAGTGACATTCAGTACTTC
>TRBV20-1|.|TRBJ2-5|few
CSALSREKEETQYF
TGCAGTGCTCTTTCCCGGGAAAAAGAAGAGACCCAGTACTTC
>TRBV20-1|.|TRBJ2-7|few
CSASVGVSYEQYF
TGCAGTGCTAGTGTTGGGGTTTCCTACGAGCAGTACTTC
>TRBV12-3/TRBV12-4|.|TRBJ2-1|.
CASSIIPTVYNEQFF
TGTGCCAGCAGTATCATACCCACCGTCTACAATGAGCAGTTCTTC
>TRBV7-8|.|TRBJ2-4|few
CASFPGSPPRSQHIQYF
TGTGCCAGCTTTCCAGGGAGTCCCCCCCGAAGTCAACACATTCAGTACTTC